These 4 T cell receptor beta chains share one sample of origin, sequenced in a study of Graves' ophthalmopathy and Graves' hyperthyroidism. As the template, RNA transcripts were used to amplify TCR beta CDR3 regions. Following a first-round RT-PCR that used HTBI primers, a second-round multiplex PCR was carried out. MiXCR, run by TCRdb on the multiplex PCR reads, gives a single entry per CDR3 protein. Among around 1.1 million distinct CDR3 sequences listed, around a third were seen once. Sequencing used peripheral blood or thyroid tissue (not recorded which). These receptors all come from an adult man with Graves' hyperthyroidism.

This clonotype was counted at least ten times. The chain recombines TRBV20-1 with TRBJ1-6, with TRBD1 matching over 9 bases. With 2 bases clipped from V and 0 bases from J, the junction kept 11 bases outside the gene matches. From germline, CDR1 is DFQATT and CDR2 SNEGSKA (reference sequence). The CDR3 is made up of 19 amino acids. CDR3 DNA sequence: TGCAGTGCTAGATCCGGGACAGGGACGCCTAGCTCCTATAATTCACCCCTCCACTTT. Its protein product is CSARSGTGTPSSYNSPLHF.

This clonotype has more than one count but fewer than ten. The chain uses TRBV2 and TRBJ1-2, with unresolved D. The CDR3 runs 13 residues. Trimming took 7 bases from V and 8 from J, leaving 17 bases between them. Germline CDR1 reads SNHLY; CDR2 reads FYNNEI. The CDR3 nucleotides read TGTGCCAGCAATTTCAGAGCGTCGGAGGGCTACACCTTC. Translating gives CASNFRASEGYTF.

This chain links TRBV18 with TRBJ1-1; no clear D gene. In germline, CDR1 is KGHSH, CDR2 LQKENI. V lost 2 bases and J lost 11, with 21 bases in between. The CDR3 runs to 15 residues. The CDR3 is CASSPNRARTEEAFF. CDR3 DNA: TGTGCCAGCTCACCAAACCGGGCCCGCACCGAGGAGGCTTTCTTT.

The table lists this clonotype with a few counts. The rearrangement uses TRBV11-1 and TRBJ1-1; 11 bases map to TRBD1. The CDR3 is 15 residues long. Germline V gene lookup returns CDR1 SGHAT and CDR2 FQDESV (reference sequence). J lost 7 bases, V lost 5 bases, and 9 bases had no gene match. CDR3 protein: CASSLWTGGIVEAFF. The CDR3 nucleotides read TGTGCCAGCAGCCTCTGGACAGGGGGCATTGTTGAAGCTTTCTTT.